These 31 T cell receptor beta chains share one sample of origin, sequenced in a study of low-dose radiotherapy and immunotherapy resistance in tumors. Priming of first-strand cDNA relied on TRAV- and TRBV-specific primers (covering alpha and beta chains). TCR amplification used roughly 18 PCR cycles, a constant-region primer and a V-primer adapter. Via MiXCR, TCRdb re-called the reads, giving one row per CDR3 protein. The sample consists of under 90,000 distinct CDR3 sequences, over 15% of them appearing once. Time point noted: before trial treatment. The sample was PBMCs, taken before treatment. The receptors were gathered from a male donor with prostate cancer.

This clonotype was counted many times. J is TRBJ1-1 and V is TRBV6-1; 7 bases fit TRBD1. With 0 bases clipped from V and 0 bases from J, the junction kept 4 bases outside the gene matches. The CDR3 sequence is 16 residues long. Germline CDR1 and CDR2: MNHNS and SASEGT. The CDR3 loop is CASSEADRLLNTEAFF. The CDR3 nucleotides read TGTGCCAGCAGTGAAGCGGACAGGTTATTGAACACTGAAGCTTTCTTT.

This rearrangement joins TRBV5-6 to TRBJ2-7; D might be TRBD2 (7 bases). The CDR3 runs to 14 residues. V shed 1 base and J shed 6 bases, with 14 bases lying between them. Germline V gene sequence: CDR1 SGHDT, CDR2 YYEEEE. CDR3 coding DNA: TGTGCCAGCAGCTTGCCCGGGGGGCGCCCCGAGCAGTACTTC. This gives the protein CASSLPGGRPEQYF. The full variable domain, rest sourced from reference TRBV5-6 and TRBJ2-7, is DAGVTQSPTHLIKTRGQQVTLRCSPKSGHDTVSWYQQALGQGPQFIFQYYEEEERQRGNFPDRFSGHQFPNYSSELNVNALLLGDSALYLCASSLPGGRPEQYFGPGTRLTVT.

The CDR3 loop is CASSYSPGGEQFF. CDR3 in DNA: TGTGCCAGCAGTTACTCACCGGGAGGTGAGCAGTTCTTC. V usage is TRBV6-1 and J usage is TRBJ2-1, with TRBD2 matching 7 bases. CDR1 is MNHNS and CDR2 is SASEGT in the germline V gene. The V segment lost 5 bases and the J segment 9 bases; nucleotides outside the gene matches: 7. The CDR3 consists of 13 residues.

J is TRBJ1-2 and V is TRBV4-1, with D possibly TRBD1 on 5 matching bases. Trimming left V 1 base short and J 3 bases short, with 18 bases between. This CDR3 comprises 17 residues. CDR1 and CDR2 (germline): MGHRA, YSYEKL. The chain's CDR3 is CASSQVGGPGPHYGYTF. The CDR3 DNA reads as TGCGCCAGCAGCCAAGTGGGAGGGCCGGGACCCCACTATGGCTACACCTTC.

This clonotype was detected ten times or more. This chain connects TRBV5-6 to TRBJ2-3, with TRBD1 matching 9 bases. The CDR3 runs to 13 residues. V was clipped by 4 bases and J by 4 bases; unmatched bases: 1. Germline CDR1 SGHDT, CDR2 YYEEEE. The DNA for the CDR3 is TGTGCCAGCAGCAGGGACAGGGCAGATACGCAGTATTTT. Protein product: CASSRDRADTQYF.

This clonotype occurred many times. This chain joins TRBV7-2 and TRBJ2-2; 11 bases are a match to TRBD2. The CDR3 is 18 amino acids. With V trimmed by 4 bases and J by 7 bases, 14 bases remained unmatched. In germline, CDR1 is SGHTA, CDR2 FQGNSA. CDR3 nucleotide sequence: TGTGCCAGCAGCTCCCAGACCTTAGCGGGGGGGCTCGGCGGGGAGCTGTTTTTT. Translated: CASSSQTLAGGLGGELFF.

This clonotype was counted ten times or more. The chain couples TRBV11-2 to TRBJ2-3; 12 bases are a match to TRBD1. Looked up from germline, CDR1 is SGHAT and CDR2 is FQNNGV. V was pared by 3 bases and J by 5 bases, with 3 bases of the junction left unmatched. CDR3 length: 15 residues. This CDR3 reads CASSFRDRGQDTQYF. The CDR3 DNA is TGTGCCAGCAGCTTCCGGGACAGGGGGCAAGATACGCAGTATTTT.

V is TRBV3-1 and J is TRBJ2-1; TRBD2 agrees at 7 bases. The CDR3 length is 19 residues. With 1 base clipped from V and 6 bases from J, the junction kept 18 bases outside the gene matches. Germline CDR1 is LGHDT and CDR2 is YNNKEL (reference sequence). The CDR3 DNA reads TGTGCCAGCAGCCAAGTTTTTGGGTCGCGCCGGGAGGAAAGCAATGAGCAGTTCTTC. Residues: CASSQVFGSRREESNEQFF.

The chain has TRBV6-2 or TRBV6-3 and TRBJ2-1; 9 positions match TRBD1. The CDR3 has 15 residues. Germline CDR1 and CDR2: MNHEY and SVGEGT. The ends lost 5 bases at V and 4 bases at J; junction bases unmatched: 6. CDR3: CASSPGQGQYNEQFF. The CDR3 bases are TGTGCCAGCAGTCCCGGACAGGGGCAATACAATGAGCAGTTCTTC.

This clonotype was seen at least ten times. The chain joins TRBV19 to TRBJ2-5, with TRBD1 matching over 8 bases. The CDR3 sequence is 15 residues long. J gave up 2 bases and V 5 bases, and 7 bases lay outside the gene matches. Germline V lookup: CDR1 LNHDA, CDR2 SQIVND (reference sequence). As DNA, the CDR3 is TGTGCCAGTAGTCCCCGGGACAGGTTTCAAGAGACCCAGTACTTC. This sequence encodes CASSPRDRFQETQYF.

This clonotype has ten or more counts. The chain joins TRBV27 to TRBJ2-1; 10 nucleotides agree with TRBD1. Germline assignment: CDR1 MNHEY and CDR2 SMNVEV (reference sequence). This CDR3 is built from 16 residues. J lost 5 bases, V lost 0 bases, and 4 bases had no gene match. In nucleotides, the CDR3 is TGTGCCAGCAGTTTATCGGTAGGACAGGGGGACAATGAGCAGTTCTTC. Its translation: CASSLSVGQGDNEQFF.

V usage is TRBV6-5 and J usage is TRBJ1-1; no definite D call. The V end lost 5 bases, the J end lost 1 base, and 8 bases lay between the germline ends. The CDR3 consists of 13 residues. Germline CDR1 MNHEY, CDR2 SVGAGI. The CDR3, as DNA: TGTGCCAGCAGTCCCGGAAAGAACACTGAAGCTTTCTTT. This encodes CASSPGKNTEAFF.

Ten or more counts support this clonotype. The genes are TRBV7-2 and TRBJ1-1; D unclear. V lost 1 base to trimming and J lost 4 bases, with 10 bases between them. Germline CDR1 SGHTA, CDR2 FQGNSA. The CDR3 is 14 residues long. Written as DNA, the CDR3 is TGTGCCAGCAGCTTAGGTCCGGGTACCACTGAAGCTTTCTTT. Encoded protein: CASSLGPGTTEAFF.

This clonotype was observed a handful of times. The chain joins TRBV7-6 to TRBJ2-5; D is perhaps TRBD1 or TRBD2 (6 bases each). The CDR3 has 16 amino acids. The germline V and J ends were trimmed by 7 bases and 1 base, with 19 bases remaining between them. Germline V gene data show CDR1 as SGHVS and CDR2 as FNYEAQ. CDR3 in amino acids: CASTQVGGTFQETQYF. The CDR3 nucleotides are TGTGCCAGCACCCAGGTCGGCGGGACATTCCAAGAGACCCAGTACTTC.

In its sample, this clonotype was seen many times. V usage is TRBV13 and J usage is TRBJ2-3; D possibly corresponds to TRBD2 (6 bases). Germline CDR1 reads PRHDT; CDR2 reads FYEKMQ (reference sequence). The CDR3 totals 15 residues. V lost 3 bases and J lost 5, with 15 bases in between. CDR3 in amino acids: CASSFRSSDLDTQYF. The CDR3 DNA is TGTGCCAGCAGCTTCCGCTCTAGCGATTTAGATACGCAGTATTTT. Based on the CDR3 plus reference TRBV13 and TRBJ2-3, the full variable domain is AAGVIQSPRHLIKEKRETATLKCYPIPRHDTVYWYQQGPGQDPQFLISFYEKMQSDKGSIPDRFSAQQFSDYHSELNMSSLELGDSALYFCASSFRSSDLDTQYFGPGTRLTVL.

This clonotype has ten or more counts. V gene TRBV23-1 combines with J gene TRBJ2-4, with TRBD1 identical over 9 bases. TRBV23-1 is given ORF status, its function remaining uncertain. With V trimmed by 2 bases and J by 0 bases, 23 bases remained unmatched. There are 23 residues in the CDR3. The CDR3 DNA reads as TGCGCCAGCAGTCAACGCTGGACAGGGGAAGAAGACGCGGGGGAGCTAGCCAAAAACATTCAGTACTTC. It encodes CASSQRWTGEEDAGELAKNIQYF.

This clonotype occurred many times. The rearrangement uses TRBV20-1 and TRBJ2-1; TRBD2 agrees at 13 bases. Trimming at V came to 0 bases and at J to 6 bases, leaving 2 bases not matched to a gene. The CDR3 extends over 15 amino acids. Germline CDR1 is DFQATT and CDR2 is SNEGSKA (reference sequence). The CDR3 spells CSARDWTSGGNEQFF. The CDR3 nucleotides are TGCAGTGCTAGAGATTGGACTAGCGGGGGCAATGAGCAGTTCTTC.

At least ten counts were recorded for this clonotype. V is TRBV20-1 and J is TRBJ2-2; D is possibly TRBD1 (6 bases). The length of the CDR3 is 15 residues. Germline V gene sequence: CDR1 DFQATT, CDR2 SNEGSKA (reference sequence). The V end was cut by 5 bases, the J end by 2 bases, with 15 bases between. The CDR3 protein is CSAFDRLGNTGELFF. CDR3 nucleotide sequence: TGCAGTGCTTTTGACAGGTTGGGAAACACCGGGGAGCTGTTTTTT.

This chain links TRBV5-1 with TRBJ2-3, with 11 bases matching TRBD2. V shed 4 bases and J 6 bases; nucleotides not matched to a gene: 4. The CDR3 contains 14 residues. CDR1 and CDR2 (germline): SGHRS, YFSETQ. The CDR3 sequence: CASSTSGGEDTQYF. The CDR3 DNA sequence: TGCGCCAGCAGCACTAGCGGGGGAGAGGATACGCAGTATTTT.

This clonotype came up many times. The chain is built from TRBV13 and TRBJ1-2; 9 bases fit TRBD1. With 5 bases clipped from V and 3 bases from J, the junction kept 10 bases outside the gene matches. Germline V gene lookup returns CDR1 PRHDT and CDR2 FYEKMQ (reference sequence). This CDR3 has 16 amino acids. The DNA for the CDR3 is TGTGCCAGCAGCGTCAGGACAGGGGAACTTTACTATGGCTACACCTTC. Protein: CASSVRTGELYYGYTF.

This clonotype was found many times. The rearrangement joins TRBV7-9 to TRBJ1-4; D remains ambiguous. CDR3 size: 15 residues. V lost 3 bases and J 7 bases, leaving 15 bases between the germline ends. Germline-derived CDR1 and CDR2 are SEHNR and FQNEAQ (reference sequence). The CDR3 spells CASSFSTEMSEKLFF. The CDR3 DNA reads TGTGCCAGCAGCTTCTCGACTGAAATGAGTGAAAAACTGTTTTTT.

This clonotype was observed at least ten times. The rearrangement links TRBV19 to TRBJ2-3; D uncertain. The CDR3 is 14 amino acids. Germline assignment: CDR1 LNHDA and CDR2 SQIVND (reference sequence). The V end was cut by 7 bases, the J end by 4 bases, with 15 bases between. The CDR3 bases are TGTGCCAGTAATAAGGATGAGACCCCAGATACGCAGTATTTT. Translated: CASNKDETPDTQYF. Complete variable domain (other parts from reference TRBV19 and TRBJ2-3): DGGITQSPKYLFRKEGQNVTLSCEQNLNHDAMYWYRQDPGQGLRLIYYSQIVNDFQKGDIAEGYSVSREKKESFPLTVTSAQKNPTAFYLCASNKDETPDTQYFGPGTRLTVL.

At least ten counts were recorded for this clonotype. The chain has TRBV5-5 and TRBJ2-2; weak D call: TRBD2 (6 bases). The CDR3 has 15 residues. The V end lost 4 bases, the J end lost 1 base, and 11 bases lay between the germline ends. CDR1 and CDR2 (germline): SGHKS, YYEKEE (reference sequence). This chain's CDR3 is CASSRDWVNTGELFF. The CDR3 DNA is TGTGCCAGCAGCAGGGACTGGGTGAACACCGGGGAGCTGTTTTTT.

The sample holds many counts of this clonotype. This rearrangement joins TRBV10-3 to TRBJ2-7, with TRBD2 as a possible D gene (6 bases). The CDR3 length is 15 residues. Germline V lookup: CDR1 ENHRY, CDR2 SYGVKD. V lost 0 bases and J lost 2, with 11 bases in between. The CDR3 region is CAISESRGLTYEQYF. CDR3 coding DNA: TGTGCCATCAGTGAGTCTAGGGGACTGACCTACGAGCAGTACTTC.

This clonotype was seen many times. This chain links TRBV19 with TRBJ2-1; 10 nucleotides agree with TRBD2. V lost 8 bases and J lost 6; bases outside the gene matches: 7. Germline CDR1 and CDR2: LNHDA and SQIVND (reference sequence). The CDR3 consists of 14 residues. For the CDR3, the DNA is TGTGCCAGTCAAGCTAGCGGGGGCCTCAATGAGCAGTTCTTC. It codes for CASQASGGLNEQFF. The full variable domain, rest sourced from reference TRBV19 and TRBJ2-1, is DGGITQSPKYLFRKEGQNVTLSCEQNLNHDAMYWYRQDPGQGLRLIYYSQIVNDFQKGDIAEGYSVSREKKESFPLTVTSAQKNPTAFYLCASQASGGLNEQFFGPGTRLTVL.

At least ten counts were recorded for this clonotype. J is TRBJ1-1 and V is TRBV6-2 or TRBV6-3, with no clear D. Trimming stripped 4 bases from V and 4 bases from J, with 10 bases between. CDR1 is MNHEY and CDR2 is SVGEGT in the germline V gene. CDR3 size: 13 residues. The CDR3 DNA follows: TGTGCCAGCAGTTTGGGGAAGGGCACTGAAGCTTTCTTT. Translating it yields CASSLGKGTEAFF.

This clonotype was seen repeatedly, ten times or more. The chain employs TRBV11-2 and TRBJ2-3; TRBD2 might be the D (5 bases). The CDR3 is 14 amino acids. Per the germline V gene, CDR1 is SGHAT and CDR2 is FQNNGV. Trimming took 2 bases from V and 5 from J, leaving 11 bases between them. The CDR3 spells CASSLRMSGDTQYF. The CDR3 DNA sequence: TGTGCCAGCAGCTTACGTATGAGCGGAGATACGCAGTATTTT.

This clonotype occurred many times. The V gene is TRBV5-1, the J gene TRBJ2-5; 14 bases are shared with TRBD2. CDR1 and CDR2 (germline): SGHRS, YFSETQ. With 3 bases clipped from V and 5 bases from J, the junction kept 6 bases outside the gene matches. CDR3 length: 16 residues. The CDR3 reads CASSSGLAGGGETQYF. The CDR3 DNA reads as TGCGCCAGCAGCTCCGGACTAGCGGGGGGTGGGGAGACCCAGTACTTC. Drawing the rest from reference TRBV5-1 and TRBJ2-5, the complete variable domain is KAGVTQTPRYLIKTRGQQVTLSCSPISGHRSVSWYQQTPGQGLQFLFEYFSETQRNKGNFPGRFSGRQFSNSRSEMNVSTLELGDSALYLCASSSGLAGGGETQYFGPGTRLLVL.

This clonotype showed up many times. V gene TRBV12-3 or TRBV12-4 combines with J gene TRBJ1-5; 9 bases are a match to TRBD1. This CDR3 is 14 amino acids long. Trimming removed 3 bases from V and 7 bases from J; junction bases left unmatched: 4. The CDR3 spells CASSLGQGRQPQHF. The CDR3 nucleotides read TGTGCCAGCAGTTTGGGACAGGGAAGGCAGCCCCAGCATTTT.

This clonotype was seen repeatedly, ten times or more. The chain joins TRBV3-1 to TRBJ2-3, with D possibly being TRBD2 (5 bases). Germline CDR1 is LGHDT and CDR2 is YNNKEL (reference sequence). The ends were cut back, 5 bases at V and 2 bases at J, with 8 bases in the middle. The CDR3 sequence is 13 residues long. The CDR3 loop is CASSSRDTDTQYF. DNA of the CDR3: TGTGCCAGCAGCTCCCGGGACACAGATACGCAGTATTTT.

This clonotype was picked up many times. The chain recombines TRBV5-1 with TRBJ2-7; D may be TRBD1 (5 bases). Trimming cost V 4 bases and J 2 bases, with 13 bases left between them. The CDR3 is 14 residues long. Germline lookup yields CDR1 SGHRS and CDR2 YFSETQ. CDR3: CASSPVRGPYEQYF. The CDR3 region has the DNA TGCGCCAGCAGCCCCGTTAGGGGCCCCTACGAGCAGTACTTC.